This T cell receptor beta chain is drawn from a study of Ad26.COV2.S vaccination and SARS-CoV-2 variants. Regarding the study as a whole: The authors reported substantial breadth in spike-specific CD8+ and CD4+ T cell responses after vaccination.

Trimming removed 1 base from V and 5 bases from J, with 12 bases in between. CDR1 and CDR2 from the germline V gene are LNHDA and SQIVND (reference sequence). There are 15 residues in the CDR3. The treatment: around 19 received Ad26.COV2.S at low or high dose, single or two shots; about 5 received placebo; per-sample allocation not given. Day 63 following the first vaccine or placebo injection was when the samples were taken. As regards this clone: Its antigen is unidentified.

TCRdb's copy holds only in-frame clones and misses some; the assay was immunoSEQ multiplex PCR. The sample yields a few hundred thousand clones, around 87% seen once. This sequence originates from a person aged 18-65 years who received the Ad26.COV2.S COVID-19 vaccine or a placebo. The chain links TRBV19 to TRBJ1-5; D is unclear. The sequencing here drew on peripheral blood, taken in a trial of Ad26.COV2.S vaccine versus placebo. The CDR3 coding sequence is TGTGCCAGTAGTATAGTTGGTAGTCTGGATCAGCCCCAGCATTTT. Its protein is CASSIVGSLDQPQHF.